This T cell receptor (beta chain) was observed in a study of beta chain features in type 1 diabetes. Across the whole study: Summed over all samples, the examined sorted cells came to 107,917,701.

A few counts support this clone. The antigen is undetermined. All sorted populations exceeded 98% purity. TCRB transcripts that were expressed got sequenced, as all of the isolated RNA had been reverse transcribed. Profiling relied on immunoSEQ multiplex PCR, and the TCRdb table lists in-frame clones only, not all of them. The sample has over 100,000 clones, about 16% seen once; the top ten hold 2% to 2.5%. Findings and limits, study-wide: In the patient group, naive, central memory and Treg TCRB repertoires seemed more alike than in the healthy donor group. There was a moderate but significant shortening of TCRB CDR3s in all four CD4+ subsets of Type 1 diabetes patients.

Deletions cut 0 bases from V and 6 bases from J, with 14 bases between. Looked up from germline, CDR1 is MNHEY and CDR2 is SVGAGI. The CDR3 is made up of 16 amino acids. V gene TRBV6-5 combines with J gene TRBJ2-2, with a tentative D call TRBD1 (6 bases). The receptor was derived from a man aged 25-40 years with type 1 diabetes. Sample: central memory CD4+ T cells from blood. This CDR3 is CASSYSYAGAAGELFF. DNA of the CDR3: TGTGCCAGCAGTTACTCGTATGCAGGGGCAGCCGGGGAGCTGTTTTTT.